This T cell receptor (beta chain) was identified during a study of blood T cells in healthy people across ages. Extraction yielded at least 5 micrograms of total RNA per sample. Alongside a J-beta primer mix, a sample-barcoded 5' primer served in a second PCR lasting roughly 7 to 12 cycles. A template-switch adaptor that had 12 random nucleotides put a tag on each cDNA molecule. One entry per CDR3 protein, called by TCRdb with MiXCR from the 5' RACE reads. The sample carries roughly 1.7 million distinct CDR3 sequences, roughly a third recorded once. The length of the CDR3 is 14 residues. CDR1 is SEHNR and CDR2 is FQNEAQ in the germline V gene (reference sequence). V was cut by 11 bases and J by 7 bases, with 23 bases left in between.

Sequenced sample: blood. This chain joins TRBV7-9 and TRBJ1-2; D gene unclear. This TCR was sampled from a woman in her 30s in good health. The CDR3 DNA sequence: TGTGCCCTCCTCGCGGATTCCAGCGGTGGTGGCTACACCTTC. Residues: CALLADSSGGGYTF.